This T cell receptor beta chain originates from a study of Graves' ophthalmopathy and Graves' hyperthyroidism. Study-level points and caveats: Most expanded clonotypes from thyroid (those above 0.001 frequency) were also found in blood.

Diagnosis used clinical symptoms, serum thyroxine, TRAb, thyroid ultrasound and orbital computed tomography. PBMCs were obtained from about 9.4 ml of fresh peripheral blood. Researchers took RNA transcripts and amplified TCR beta CDR3 regions from them. An initial RT-PCR round employing HTBI primers preceded a second-round multiplex PCR. A single record per CDR3 protein comes from TCRdb applying MiXCR to the multiplex PCR reads. Counted here are about 740,000 distinct CDR3 sequences, around 40% occurring once; the ten biggest clones make up 35% to 55%. For this clonotype: Its antigen is as yet unknown.

The V and J ends lost 9 bases and 2 bases respectively, with 19 bases between them. The germline V gene has CDR1 SEHNR and CDR2 FQNEAQ (reference sequence). The CDR3 is 15 residues long. This receptor was obtained from an adult man with Graves' ophthalmopathy. The chain couples TRBV7-9 to TRBJ2-5, with TRBD2 as a possible D gene (5 bases). The sample comprised peripheral blood. CDR3 sequence reads: CARLGPEAGQETQYF. CDR3 bases: TGTGCCAGACTAGGACCAGAGGCAGGACAAGAGACCCAGTACTTC. Combining the CDR3 with reference TRBV7-9 and TRBJ2-5 gives the whole variable domain DTGVSQNPRHKITKRGQNVTFRCDPISEHNRLYWYRQTLGQGPEFLTYFQNEAQLEKSRLLSDRFSAERPKGSFSTLEIQRTEQGDSAMYLCARLGPEAGQETQYFGPGTRLLVL.